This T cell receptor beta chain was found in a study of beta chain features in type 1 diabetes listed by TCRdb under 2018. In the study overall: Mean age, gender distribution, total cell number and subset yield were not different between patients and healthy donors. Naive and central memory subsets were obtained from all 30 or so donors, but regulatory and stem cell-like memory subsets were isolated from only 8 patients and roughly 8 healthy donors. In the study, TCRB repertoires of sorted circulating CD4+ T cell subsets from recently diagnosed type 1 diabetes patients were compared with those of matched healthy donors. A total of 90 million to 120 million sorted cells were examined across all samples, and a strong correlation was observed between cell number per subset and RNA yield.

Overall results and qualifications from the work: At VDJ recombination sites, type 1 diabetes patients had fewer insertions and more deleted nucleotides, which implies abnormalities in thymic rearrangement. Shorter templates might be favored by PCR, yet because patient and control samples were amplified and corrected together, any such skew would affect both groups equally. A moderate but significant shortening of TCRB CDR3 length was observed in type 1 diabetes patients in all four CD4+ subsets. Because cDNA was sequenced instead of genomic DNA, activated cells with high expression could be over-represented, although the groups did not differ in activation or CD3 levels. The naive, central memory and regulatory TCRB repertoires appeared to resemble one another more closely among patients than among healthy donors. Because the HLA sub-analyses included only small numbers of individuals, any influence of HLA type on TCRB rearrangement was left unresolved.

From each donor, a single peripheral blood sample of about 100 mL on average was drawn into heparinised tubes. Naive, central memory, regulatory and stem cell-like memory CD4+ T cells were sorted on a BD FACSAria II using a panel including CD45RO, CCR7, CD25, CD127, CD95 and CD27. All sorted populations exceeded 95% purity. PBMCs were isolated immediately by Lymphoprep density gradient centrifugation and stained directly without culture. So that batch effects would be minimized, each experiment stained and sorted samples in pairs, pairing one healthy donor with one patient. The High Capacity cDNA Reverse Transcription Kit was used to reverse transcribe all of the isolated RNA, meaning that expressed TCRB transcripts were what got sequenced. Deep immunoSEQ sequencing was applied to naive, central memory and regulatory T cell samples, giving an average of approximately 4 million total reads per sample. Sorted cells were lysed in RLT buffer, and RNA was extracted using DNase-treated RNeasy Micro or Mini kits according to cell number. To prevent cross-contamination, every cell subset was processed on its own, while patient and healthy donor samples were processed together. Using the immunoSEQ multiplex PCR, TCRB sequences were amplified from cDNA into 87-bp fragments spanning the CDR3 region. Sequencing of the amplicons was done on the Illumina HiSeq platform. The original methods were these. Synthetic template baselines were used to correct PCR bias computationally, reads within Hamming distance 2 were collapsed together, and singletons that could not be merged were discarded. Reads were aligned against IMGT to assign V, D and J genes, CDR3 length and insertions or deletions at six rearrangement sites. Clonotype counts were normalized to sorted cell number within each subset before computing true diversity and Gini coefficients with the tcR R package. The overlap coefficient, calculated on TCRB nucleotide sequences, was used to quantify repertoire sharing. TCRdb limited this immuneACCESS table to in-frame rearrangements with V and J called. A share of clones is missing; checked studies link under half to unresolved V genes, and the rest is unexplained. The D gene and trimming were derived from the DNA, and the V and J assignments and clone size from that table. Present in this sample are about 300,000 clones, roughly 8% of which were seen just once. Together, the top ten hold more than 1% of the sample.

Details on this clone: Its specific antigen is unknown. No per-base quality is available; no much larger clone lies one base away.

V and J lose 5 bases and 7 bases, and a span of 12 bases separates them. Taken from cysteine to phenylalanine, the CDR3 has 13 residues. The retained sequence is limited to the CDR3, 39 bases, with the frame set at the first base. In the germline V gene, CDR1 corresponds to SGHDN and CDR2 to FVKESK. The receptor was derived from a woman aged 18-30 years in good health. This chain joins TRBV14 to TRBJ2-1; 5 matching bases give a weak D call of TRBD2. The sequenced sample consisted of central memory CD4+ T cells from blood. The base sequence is TGTGCCAGCAGCGAACTAGGGTTGAATGAGCAGTTCTTC. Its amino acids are CASSELGLNEQFF. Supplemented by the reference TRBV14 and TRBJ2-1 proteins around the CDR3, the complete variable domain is EAGVTQFPSHSVIEKGQTVTLRCDPISGHDNLYWYRRVMGKEIKFLLHFVKESKQDESGMPNNRFLAERTGGTYSTLKVQPAELEDSGVYFCASSELGLNEQFFGPGTRLTVL.